Given below is one TCR beta chain in context. Primers: 60 Vbeta forward and 13 Jbeta reverse. Assay: immunoSEQ multiplex PCR; the TCRdb copy retains only in-frame clones and omits some. Found here are about 120,000 clones, roughly 80% of them singletons; the top ten hold 2% to 2.5%. This entry is derived from a study of cytomegalovirus exposure and HLA in healthy donors. Germline V gene sequence: CDR1 MDHEN, CDR2 SYDVKM. Unmatched junction bases numbered 10, after V lost 5 bases and J lost 4 bases. This CDR3 is built from 16 residues. The chain couples TRBV28 to TRBJ1-5; 8 nucleotides line up with TRBD1. Sequences were obtained from PBMCs. This TCR was sampled from a man aged 30-40 years in good health and CMV-seronegative. CDR3 sequence reads: CASSPLGTGVNQPQHF. CDR3 in DNA: TGTGCCAGCAGTCCCCTCGGGACAGGAGTTAATCAGCCCCAGCATTTT.